This TCR beta chain was identified in a study of blood T cell repertoires in COVID-19 (TCRdb year 2020). With respect to the entire study: Collaborator samples came from the United States, Italy and Spain and covered acute and convalescent phases of COVID-19. The material from the prospective study consisted of cDNA or gDNA derived from T cells, B-cell-depleted T cells, or PBMCs. The dataset comprised deeply sampled blood TCRbeta repertoires from subjects exposed to, actively infected with, or recovered from COVID-19. HLA class I and class II types, where available, came from metadata supplied by the sample provider rather than from assay-based typing. Nearly every sample came with metadata listing a de-identified subject ID, COVID-19 status, age in years and sex. The samples were drawn from the first 160 participants of the ongoing ImmuneRACE study and from 1,254 subjects provided by 6 global collaborators. The repertoires were released in a freely available public database meant as a resource for research on the immune response to SARS-CoV-2.

General study outcomes and caveats: Clinical and demographic metadata were provided uncurated, with the amount varying by source and participant.

V lost 4 bases and J lost 3 bases; the stretch between them is 16 bases long. The CDR3 runs 15 amino acids, cysteine and phenylalanine included. Here the CDR3 DNA is all that survives: 45 bases in frame from base 1. Based on the germline V gene (reference sequence), the CDR1 and CDR2 sequences are LNHDA and SQIVND. TCRbeta CDR3 regions were amplified from genomic DNA using the immunoSEQ Assay, a bias-controlled multiplex PCR. Concerning the study's data processing: Nucleated cell counts per sample were estimated from amplification of reference gene primers within the assay. Sequence reads were collapsed and filtered to measure the absolute abundance of every unique TCRbeta CDR3 rearrangement. For each sample, productive Simpson clonality was calculated by taking the square root of Simpson's diversity index across productive rearrangements. TCRdb obtained this table from immuneACCESS and retained in-frame rearrangements with V and J assigned. These tables miss some clones; where compared with another copy, unresolved V genes account for less than half of the shortfall, and the remainder is unexplained. V, J and clone size were drawn from that table, and D and trimming were deduced from the DNA. Here the sample has 200,000 to 250,000 clones; approximately 91% occur a single time. 2% to 2.5% of the sample is taken by the ten largest.

Worth noting for this clone: Its recognized antigen is unknown. Per-base quality was not reported, and no clone a single base away is much larger than it.

Samples from volunteer blood donors who had recovered from COVID-19 were contributed by a second Seattle source. Whole blood was collected in K2EDTA tubes by collaborating institutions according to the institutions' own protocols. For TCRbeta analysis, collaborators shipped samples as frozen whole blood, isolated PBMCs, or DNA extracted from either of those sample types. The clonotype originates from a middle-aged woman who had recovered from COVID-19. The V and J segments used are TRBV19 and TRBJ2-7, with TRBD1 perhaps the D gene, on 5 matching bases. The sample taken for sequencing was peripheral blood. The nucleotide sequence is TGTGCCAGTAGTACACCCAGGGCAAGGGGCTACGAGCAGTACTTC. This gives the protein CASSTPRARGYEQYF.